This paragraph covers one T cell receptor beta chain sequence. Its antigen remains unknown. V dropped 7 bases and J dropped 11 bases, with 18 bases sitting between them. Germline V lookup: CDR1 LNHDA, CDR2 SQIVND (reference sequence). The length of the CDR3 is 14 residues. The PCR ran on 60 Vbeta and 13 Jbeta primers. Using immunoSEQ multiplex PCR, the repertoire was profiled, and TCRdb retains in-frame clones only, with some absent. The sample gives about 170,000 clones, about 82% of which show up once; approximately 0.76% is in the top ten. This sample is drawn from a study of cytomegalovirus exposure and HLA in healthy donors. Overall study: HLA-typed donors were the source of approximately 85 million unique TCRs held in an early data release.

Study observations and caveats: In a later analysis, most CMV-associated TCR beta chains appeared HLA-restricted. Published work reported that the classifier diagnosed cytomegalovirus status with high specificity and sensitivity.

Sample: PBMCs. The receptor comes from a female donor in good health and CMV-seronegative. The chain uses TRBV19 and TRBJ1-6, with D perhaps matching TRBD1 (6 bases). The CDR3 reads CASKGGANSPPLHF. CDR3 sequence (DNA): TGTGCCAGTAAGGGGGGGGCTAATTCTCCACCCCTCCACTTT.